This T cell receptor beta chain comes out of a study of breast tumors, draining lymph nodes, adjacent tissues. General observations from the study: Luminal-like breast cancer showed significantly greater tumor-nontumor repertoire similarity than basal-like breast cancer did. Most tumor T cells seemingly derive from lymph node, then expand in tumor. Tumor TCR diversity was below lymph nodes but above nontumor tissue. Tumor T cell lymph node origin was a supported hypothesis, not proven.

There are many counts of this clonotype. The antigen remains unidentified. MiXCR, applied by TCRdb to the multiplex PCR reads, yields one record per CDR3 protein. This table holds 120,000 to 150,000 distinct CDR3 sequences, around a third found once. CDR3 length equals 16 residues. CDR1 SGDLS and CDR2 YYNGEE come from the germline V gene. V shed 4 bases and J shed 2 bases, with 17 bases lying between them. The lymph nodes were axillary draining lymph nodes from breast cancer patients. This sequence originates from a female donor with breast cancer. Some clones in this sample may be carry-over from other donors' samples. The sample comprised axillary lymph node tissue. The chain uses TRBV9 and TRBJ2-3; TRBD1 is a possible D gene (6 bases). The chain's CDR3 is CASSPLATGITDTQYF. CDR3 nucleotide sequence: TGTGCCAGCAGCCCCCTCGCGACAGGTATCACAGATACGCAGTATTTT.